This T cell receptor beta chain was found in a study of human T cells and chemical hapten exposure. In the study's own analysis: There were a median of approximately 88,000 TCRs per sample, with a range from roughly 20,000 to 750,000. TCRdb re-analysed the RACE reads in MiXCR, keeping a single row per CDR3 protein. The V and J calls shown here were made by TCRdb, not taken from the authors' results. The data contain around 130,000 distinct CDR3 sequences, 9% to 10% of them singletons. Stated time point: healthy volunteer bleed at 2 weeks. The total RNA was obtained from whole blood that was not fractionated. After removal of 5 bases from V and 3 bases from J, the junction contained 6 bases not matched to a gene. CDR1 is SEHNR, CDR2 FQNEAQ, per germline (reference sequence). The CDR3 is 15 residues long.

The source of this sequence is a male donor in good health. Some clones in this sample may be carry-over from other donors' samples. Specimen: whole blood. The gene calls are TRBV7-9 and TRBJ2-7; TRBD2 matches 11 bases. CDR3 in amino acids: CASSPTGTSGYEQYF. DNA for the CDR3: TGTGCCAGCAGCCCCACCGGGACTAGCGGCTACGAGCAGTACTTC.